These 13 T cell receptor beta chains were all obtained from the same sample, sequenced in a study of T cell changes during pregnancy in multiple sclerosis. Here immunoSEQ multiplex PCR was the method, and the copy in TCRdb shows in-frame clones only, minus some. The table shows about 41,000 clones, with approximately 94% occurring only once. Material: CD8+ T cells from peripheral blood mononuclear cells, obtained in the third trimester of pregnancy. Receptor source: a female donor with multiple sclerosis, enrolled in a pregnancy study.

The J gene is TRBJ1-1, the V gene TRBV4-1; the D is unclear. Trimming took off 0 bases at V and 4 bases at J, with 9 bases between the two ends. The CDR3 spans 14 residues. Looked up from germline, CDR1 is MGHRA and CDR2 is YSYEKL. The CDR3 region is CASSQERIGTEAFF. CDR3 DNA sequence: TGCGCCAGCAGCCAAGAGCGGATTGGCACTGAAGCTTTCTTT.

The chain joins TRBV5-1 to TRBJ1-1; perhaps TRBD1 as D (5 bases). This CDR3 is built from 14 residues. Trimming took off 1 base at V and 5 bases at J, with 12 bases between the two ends. Looked up from germline, CDR1 is SGHRS and CDR2 is YFSETQ. The CDR3 DNA reads TGCGCCAGCAGCTTGCGTCGGGGGTTAACTGAAGCTTTCTTT. Translation: CASSLRRGLTEAFF. Drawing the rest from reference TRBV5-1 and TRBJ1-1, the complete variable domain is KAGVTQTPRYLIKTRGQQVTLSCSPISGHRSVSWYQQTPGQGLQFLFEYFSETQRNKGNFPGRFSGRQFSNSRSEMNVSTLELGDSALYLCASSLRRGLTEAFFGQGTRLTVV.

The gene calls are TRBV6-5 and TRBJ2-7; D is possibly TRBD2 (6 bases). This CDR3 contains 14 residues. V lost 4 bases and J 5 bases, leaving 15 bases between the germline ends. Germline CDR1 MNHEY, CDR2 SVGAGI. CDR3: CASSLSKGGDEQYF. The CDR3 DNA reads TGTGCCAGCAGTTTATCTAAGGGCGGGGACGAGCAGTACTTC.

The CDR3 coding sequence is TGTGCCAGCAGTGGGACCCTCGGGACAAACGAGCAGTACTTC. Translation gives CASSGTLGTNEQYF. This chain uses TRBV25-1 with TRBJ2-7; D is perhaps TRBD1 (6 bases). V dropped 4 bases and J dropped 5 bases, with 15 bases sitting between them. The CDR3 is made up of 14 amino acids. CDR1 is MGHDK and CDR2 is SYGVNS in the germline V gene.

This sequence joins TRBV5-1 and TRBJ1-1, with D uncertain. Trimming took 1 base from V and 0 from J, leaving 7 bases between them. This CDR3 has 14 amino acids. CDR1 and CDR2 (germline): SGHRS, YFSETQ. CDR3 bases: TGCGCCAGCAGCTTGAACACATTGAACACTGAAGCTTTCTTT. Amino acids: CASSLNTLNTEAFF.

V and J are TRBV29-1 and TRBJ2-7, with D possibly being TRBD1 (5 bases). This CDR3 is 13 amino acids long. Germline V CDR1 and CDR2: SQVTM, ANQGSEA. Trimming left V 0 bases short and J 2 bases short, with 8 bases between. The CDR3 protein is CSVEDQGTYEQYF. The CDR3 DNA reads as TGCAGCGTTGAAGATCAGGGAACCTACGAGCAGTACTTC.

The chain couples TRBV19 to TRBJ1-2; the match to TRBD1 covers 7 bases. Germline V gene data show CDR1 as LNHDA and CDR2 as SQIVND (reference sequence). With V trimmed by 2 bases and J by 8 bases, 11 bases remained unmatched. The CDR3 contains 15 residues. CDR3 bases: TGTGCCAGTAGTATAAGGCGCAGGGGGTTTGAAGGCTACACCTTC. As protein: CASSIRRRGFEGYTF.

CDR3 nucleotides: TGCGCCAGCAGCCCCGGGACAGGGTATGAAGCTTTCTTT. Encoded protein: CASSPGTGYEAFF. The chain couples TRBV4-1 to TRBJ1-1; 9 positions agree with TRBD1. Germline trimming cut 4 bases from V and 7 bases from J; bases unmatched to any gene: 4. Germline CDR1 reads MGHRA; CDR2 reads YSYEKL. The CDR3 spans 13 residues.

J is TRBJ1-1 and V is TRBV2, with 7 bases aligning to TRBD1. The CDR3 extends over 16 amino acids. J gave up 0 bases and V 6 bases, and 10 bases lay outside the gene matches. Looked up from germline, CDR1 is SNHLY and CDR2 is FYNNEI. DNA of the CDR3: TGTGCCAGCAGCGCCCGGGACAGAGCTTTGAACACTGAAGCTTTCTTT. Protein sequence: CASSARDRALNTEAFF.

This sequence joins TRBV7-9 and TRBJ1-1, with 7 bases identical to TRBD1. Per the germline V gene, CDR1 is SEHNR and CDR2 is FQNEAQ (reference sequence). The CDR3 runs to 17 residues. Trimming at V came to 3 bases and at J to 6 bases, leaving 16 bases not matched to a gene. CDR3 DNA sequence: TGTGCCAGCAGCTTTCCGGGACAGAAGGGCCAAGGAGCTGAAGCTTTCTTT. Its protein product is CASSFPGQKGQGAEAFF.

The chain has TRBV27 and TRBJ2-7; TRBD2 might be the D (7 bases). Trimming shortened V by 1 base and J by 0 bases, and 13 bases separated the two germline ends. The CDR3 is 16 amino acids. The germline CDR1 and CDR2 sequences are MNHEY and SMNVEV (reference sequence). Written as DNA, the CDR3 is TGTGCCAGCAGTTTATACGGGGGGCGATACTCCTACGAGCAGTACTTC. It codes for CASSLYGGRYSYEQYF.

The chain has TRBV6-4 and TRBJ2-2; 10 bases are shared with TRBD2. Germline values: CDR1 MRHNA, CDR2 SNTAGT. The V and J ends lost 3 bases and 5 bases, in that order; junction bases with no gene match: 0. The CDR3 runs to 14 residues. CDR3 sequence: CASSEGLATGELFF. In DNA, the CDR3 is TGTGCCAGCAGTGAGGGACTAGCGACCGGGGAGCTGTTTTTT.

A few counts support this clone. The chain uses TRBV4-1 and TRBJ1-4; D gene ambiguous. The CDR3 runs to 15 residues. Trimming left V 1 base short and J 7 bases short, with 13 bases between. Germline V CDR1 and CDR2: MGHRA, YSYEKL. The CDR3 loop is CASSQVELFSEKLFF. CDR3 nucleotides: TGCGCCAGCAGCCAAGTGGAGCTCTTTAGTGAAAAACTGTTTTTT.